This T cell receptor (beta chain) is from a study of PD-1 blockade in classical Hodgkin lymphoma. Findings and caveats of the study: Complete responders' diversity at baseline resembled that of newly diagnosed patients.

Time point indicated: cycle 4 day 1 (C4D1), after more than five weeks of nivolumab. Relapse was seen in all patients after autologous stem cell transplantation, and brentuximab vedotin exposure was variable. The CDR3 runs 16 residues. V shed 2 bases and J 7 bases; nucleotides not matched to a gene: 11. Germline CDR1 and CDR2: MDHEN and SYDVKM. With regard to this clone: Its specificity is not known.

The repertoire was sequenced with immunoSEQ multiplex PCR; TCRdb's copy has only in-frame clones and lacks some. The sample holds approximately 20,000 clones, over 65% seen once. The V gene is TRBV28, the J gene TRBJ1-1, with TRBD1 matching over 9 bases. The starting material was peripheral blood mononuclear cells (PBMCs), obtained before the fourth cycle of nivolumab. The sequence came from a human donor with classical Hodgkin lymphoma. The CDR3 DNA sequence: TGTGCCAGCAGTTTAGGACAGGGGAGTTGGTTAAGTGAAGCTTTCTTT. It encodes CASSLGQGSWLSEAFF.